This T cell receptor (beta chain) was documented in a study of regulatory T cells in long-lasting Graves disease. Overall study findings and caveats: Thyroid tissue was not studied; only peripheral blood was.

This clonotype was recorded at least ten times. Its specificity is unknown. The CDR3 has 12 amino acids. The germline V gene has CDR1 MNHEY and CDR2 SMNVEV (reference sequence). V was clipped by 4 bases and J by 11 bases; unmatched bases: 4. Time point defined: newly diagnosed GD, antithyroid drugs for less than 3 months. There was RNA extracted from PBMCs, and the TCR library was made from it. Construction of TCR beta libraries relied on iRepertoire HTBI primers and on Arm-PCR targeting CDR3 regions. TCRdb passed the multiplex PCR reads through MiXCR, listing each CDR3 protein once. The table lists approximately 470,000 distinct CDR3 sequences, under 20% of them singletons. This sample was shared with a second study, whose subject was T cells in Graves' hyperthyroidism and ophthalmopathy. This second study says: Blood samples included most of the expanded thyroid clonotypes exceeding 0.001.

The chain couples TRBV27 to TRBJ2-1, with 8 nucleotides matching TRBD2. The sample was peripheral blood mononuclear cells (PBMCs), taken at new diagnosis, from a patient treated with antithyroid drugs. The clonotype comes from a man in his forties or fifties with Graves disease. CDR3 coding DNA: TGTGCCAGCAGTTATGGGACTAGTCAGCAGTTCTTC. Its translation is CASSYGTSQQFF.